The present TCR beta chain was sequenced within a study of blood T cell repertoires in COVID-19. Study summary: Sample material is recorded as cDNA or gDNA derived from T cells, B-cell-depleted T cells, or PBMCs.

There are many counts of this clone. How the authors handled the data: Cell counts per sample came from amplifying reference gene primers. Measured with immunoSEQ multiplex PCR; TCRdb has only the in-frame clones, and not every one. The DNA gave D and trimming, while V, J and clone size come from that table. The top ten clones hold around 2% of a sample with roughly 250,000 clones, approximately 91% of them seen once. The V gene's germline CDR1 is LGHNA and CDR2 YNFKEQ. J lost 5 bases, V lost 3 bases, and 3 bases had no gene match. The CDR3 has 17 residues. Sequencing input: peripheral blood. This TCR was sampled from a woman between 35 and 50 years old who had recovered from COVID-19. This chain connects TRBV4-2 to TRBJ2-2, with 16 bases lining up with TRBD2. CDR3 sequence reads: CASSQGGLAGGTGELFF. The CDR3 nucleotides read TGTGCCAGCAGCCAGGGGGGACTAGCGGGAGGGACCGGGGAGCTGTTTTTT.